This entry concerns a single T cell receptor gamma chain. Which antigen it targets is not known. No base quality values were provided; no much bigger clone lies one nucleotide off. For each case, genomic DNA was extracted from ten 5-um FFPE scrolls with the QIAamp DNA FFPE tissue kit. To test whether coeliac disease could be classified from the TCR repertoire, the study used duodenal biopsies that were formalin-fixed paraffin-embedded, fully anonymised, and surplus to diagnostic needs. V trim: 1 base; J trim: 10 bases; unmatched bases: 13. Per the germline V gene, EGSNGY is the CDR1 and YDSYNSKV is the CDR2. The CDR3 runs 14 residues from the cysteine to the phenylalanine. Kept here is only the CDR3 DNA, which spans 42 bases and is read in frame from base 1. These data belong to a study of intestinal T cells in coeliac disease (TCRdb year 2020). Turning to the overall study: Coeliac patients were found to be much younger than controls, with mean ages of approximately 16.0 versus 58 years recorded in the TRG cohort. The TCR-delta (TRD) cohort included duodenal biopsies from approximately 11 coeliac disease patients and approximately 11 non-coeliac controls. A second, larger TCR-gamma (TRG) cohort comprised duodenal biopsies from around 35 coeliac disease patients and approximately 20 non-coeliac controls. General findings and caveats noted by the study authors: In training, clustering based on TRD kmers put all 20 or so biopsies in the right class, and the reported leave-one-out accuracy was 85% to 95%. Coeliac and control groups differed significantly in age, although an age-split analysis did not yield significant classification. Clustering based on TRG put 51 of 54 biopsies (roughly 94%) in the right class, and the reported leave-one-out accuracy was approximately 87%. It was not possible to tell repeated CDR3 amino acid sequences apart from PCR duplicates. FFPE-derived DNA was found to be relatively degraded, and loss of a proportion of TCR sequences in each sample was likely caused by this degradation.

Library preparation was by multiplex PCR. Sequenced using an Ion Torrent PGM. The LymphoTrack kit, which has primers carrying Illumina adapters, was used to amplify TRG repertoires from approximately 210 ng of biopsy DNA. TRG amplicons were cleaned up with AMPure XP beads, measured on a 2100 Bioanalyzer, and combined in equimolar amounts. Sequencing of TRG libraries was performed on an Ion PGM instrument. Per the original workflow: Using FastX, any read was removed if more than 10% of its nucleotides had quality scores below the third quartile calculated per patient. Alignment of reads was performed with IMGT/HighV-QUEST so that V, D and J genes were assigned, CDR3 regions were identified and functionality was assessed. After the sequences were translated into amino acids, every sequence predicted to be non-functional was thrown out. The CDR3s were broken into kmers both with and without positional annotation, PCA was run on the kmer frequencies, and the samples were clustered using every one of the 1023 combinations of PCs 1-10. Classification was validated by leave-one-out cross-validation, in which parameters were re-optimised on the remaining samples each time. Shannon diversity was computed with the vegan R package from repeated random subsamples equal to the lowest read count. For TCRdb, the public reads were processed anew by CATT, and duplicate DNA sequences were folded into one row. TCRdb, not the original authors, processed these V and J calls. The sample includes more than 1,000 gamma-chain clones, with around 40% observed a single time. The ten top clones hold over 11% of the sample.

This TCR came from a human donor with celiac disease. This chain joins TRGV2 to TRGJ1 or TRGJ2. Sequencing was carried out using a duodenal biopsy. In nucleotide form, the sequence is TGTGCCACCTGGGACGGCCCGTTAGAGTTAAAGAAACTCTTT. This sequence encodes CATWDGPLELKKLF.